This TCR beta chain was sequenced during a study of cytomegalovirus exposure and HLA in healthy donors. Study-wide findings and caveats: TCR beta V segments were, for the most part, productive about 87% or about 30% of the time in an earlier analysis. More clonal expansion characterized HLA-associated TCR beta chains than equally common others in a later analysis. Later on, an analysis tied 15,000 to 20,000 TCR beta sequences to HLA alleles at 0.05 false discovery rate.

For this clone: Its target is unknown.

The CDR3 covers 16 residues. Losses at the gene ends were 6 bases for V and 5 bases for J; bases not matched to a gene: 5. The germline V gene encodes CDR1 MNHNY and CDR2 SVGAGI (reference sequence). The PCR employed 60 Vbeta primers together with 13 Jbeta primers. Using immunoSEQ multiplex PCR, the repertoire was profiled, and TCRdb retains in-frame clones only, with some absent. The profile covers about 120,000 clones, with more than 65% appearing a single time and roughly 9.7% taken by the ten largest. The receptor was derived from a man in his forties in good health and CMV-seropositive. Sequenced: PBMCs. This chain links TRBV6-6 with TRBJ2-3; 16 nucleotides align to TRBD2. For the CDR3, the DNA is TGTGCCAGCAGCGTGGGACTAGCGGGGGGGCAAGATACGCAGTATTTT. Translated: CASSVGLAGGQDTQYF.